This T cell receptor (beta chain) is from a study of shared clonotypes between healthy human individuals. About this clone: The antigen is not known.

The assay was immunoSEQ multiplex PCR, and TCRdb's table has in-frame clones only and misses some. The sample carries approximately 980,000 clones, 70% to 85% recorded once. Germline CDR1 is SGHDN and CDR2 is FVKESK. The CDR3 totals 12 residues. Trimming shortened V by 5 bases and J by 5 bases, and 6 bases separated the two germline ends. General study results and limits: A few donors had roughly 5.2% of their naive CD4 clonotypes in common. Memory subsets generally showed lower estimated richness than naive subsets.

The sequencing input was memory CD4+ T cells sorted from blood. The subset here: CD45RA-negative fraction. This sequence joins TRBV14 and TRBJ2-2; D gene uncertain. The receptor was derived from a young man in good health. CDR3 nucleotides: TGTGCCAGCAGCAAGGTAACCGGGGAGCTGTTTTTT. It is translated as CASSKVTGELFF.